This T cell receptor (beta chain) is from a study of blood T cells in healthy people across ages. Study-wide context: Template switching caught about one barcoded beta molecule for each two T cells.

Together with a sample-barcoded 5' primer, a J-beta primer mix was included in a second PCR lasting about 7 to 11 cycles. Unique molecular identifiers of 12 random nucleotides labeled each cDNA. TCRdb redid the calling of the 5' RACE reads with MiXCR, one entry per CDR3 protein. The sample carries over 500,000 distinct CDR3 sequences, roughly a quarter recorded once. This CDR3 has 14 amino acids. Germline CDR1 SGHTA, CDR2 FQGNSA. The germline V and J ends were trimmed by 3 bases and 8 bases, with 16 bases remaining between them. Whenever a sample was processed, at least 6 million PBMCs were isolated. This clonotype occurred a few times. The same data also went into a second study, on T cells of mothers and their children.

This chain joins TRBV7-2 and TRBJ1-1; D not certain. Input material: blood. This receptor was identified in a boy aged 2-15 years in good health. The CDR3 DNA sequence: TGTGCCAGCAGCTTTCGGGGAGGAGGCGCGGAAGCTTTCTTT. The encoded protein is CASSFRGGGAEAFF.